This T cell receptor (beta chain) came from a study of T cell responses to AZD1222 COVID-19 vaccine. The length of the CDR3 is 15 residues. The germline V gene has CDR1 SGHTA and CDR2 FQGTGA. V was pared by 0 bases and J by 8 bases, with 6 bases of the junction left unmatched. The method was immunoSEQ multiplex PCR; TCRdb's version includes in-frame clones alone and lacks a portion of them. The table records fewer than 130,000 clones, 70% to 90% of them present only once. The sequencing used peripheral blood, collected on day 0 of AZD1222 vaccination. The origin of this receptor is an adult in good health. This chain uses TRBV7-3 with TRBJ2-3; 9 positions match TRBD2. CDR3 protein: CASSLTGGRAGTQYF. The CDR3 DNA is TGTGCCAGCAGCTTAACCGGCGGGAGGGCAGGTACGCAGTATTTT.